This entry is about one T cell receptor (beta chain). What it recognizes is unknown. The method was immunoSEQ multiplex PCR; TCRdb's version includes in-frame clones alone and lacks a portion of them. This sample has about 140,000 clones; about 89% occur once, and the top ten carry around 6.9%. Germline V lookup: CDR1 MNHEY, CDR2 SVGEGT. The ends lost 4 bases at V and 0 bases at J; junction bases unmatched: 4. This CDR3 is built from 15 residues. This sample was taken from a study of T cell responses to AZD1222 COVID-19 vaccine. Points from the study as a whole: There were mostly white British donors and more females than males, and clonal diversity was possibly underestimated. Spike regions recognized by vaccine-associated CD4 TCRs spanned the protein, led by 160-218 and 743-854. All repertoire sampling was performed exclusively after the peak T cell response.

The sequencing here drew on peripheral blood, taken 28 days after the second dose of the MenACWY control vaccine. The clonotype originates from an adult who received the MenACWY meningococcal vaccine as a control. The rearrangement joins TRBV6-2 or TRBV6-3 to TRBJ2-3; TRBD2 aligns across 7 bases. CDR3 nucleotide sequence: TGTGCCAGCAGTTCGGCGGGAGAAAGCACAGATACGCAGTATTTT. As protein: CASSSAGESTDTQYF.